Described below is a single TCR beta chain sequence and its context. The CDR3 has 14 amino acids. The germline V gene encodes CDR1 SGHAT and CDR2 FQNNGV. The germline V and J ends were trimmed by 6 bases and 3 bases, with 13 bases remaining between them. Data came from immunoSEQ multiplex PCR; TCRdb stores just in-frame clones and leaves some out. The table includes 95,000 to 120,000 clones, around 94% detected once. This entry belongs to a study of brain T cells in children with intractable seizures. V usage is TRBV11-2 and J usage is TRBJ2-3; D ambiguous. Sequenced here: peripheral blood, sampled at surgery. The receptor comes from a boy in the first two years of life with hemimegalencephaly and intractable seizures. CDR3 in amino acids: CASSMTLGTDTQYF. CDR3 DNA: TGTGCCAGCAGTATGACCCTGGGGACAGATACGCAGTATTTT.